This is a list of T cell receptor beta chains from one sample in a study of blood T cell repertoires in COVID-19. Using immunoSEQ multiplex PCR, the repertoire was profiled, and TCRdb retains in-frame clones only, with some absent. The data contain 150,000 or so clones, nearly 70% of them singletons. The sequencing input was peripheral blood. The receptors here all came from a woman aged 70-85 years with acute or convalescent COVID-19. Both conserved end residues are part of each CDR3. A D gene is named only where the DNA matches it firmly. Size values are once, few and many counts, or a class for expanded clones, and some rows have none.

J gene: TRBJ1-4; D gene: TRBD1; clone size: few; V gene: TRBV28; CDR3 DNA: TGTGCCAGCAGTTTAGACAGGGGTCGTGAAAAACTGTTTTTT; CDR3 protein: CASSLDRGREKLFF
J gene: TRBJ2-5; D gene: TRBD2; clone size: NA; V gene: TRBV12-5; CDR3 DNA: TGTGCTAGTGGTTTGCCAGGAGGACTAGCGGGGGCGATGGGCGCAGAGACCCAGTACTTC; CDR3 protein: CASGLPGGLAGAMGAETQYF
J gene: TRBJ1-6; D gene: NA; clone size: NA; V gene: TRBV3-1/TRBV3-2; CDR3 DNA: TGTGCCAGCAGCCAAGAAACCGCAGGGGCCTATAATTCACCCCTCCACTTT; CDR3 protein: CASSQETAGAYNSPLHF
J gene: TRBJ2-2; D gene: NA; clone size: NA; V gene: TRBV5-1; CDR3 DNA: TGCGCCAGCAGTATTGGACAGAACACCGGGGAGCTGTTTTTT; CDR3 protein: CASSIGQNTGELFF
J gene: TRBJ2-3; D gene: TRBD2; clone size: NA; V gene: TRBV3-1/TRBV3-2; CDR3 DNA: TGTGCCAGCAGCCAAGACACTAGCGGCCCCGATACGCAGTATTTT; CDR3 protein: CASSQDTSGPDTQYF
J gene: TRBJ1-4; D gene: TRBD1; clone size: NA; V gene: TRBV2; CDR3 DNA: TGTGCCAGCAGTGGTCCAGGGGGATTTGTTGAAAAACTGTTTTTT; CDR3 protein: CASSGPGGFVEKLFF
J gene: TRBJ2-7; D gene: NA; clone size: once; V gene: TRBV3-1/TRBV3-2; CDR3 DNA: TGTGCCAGCAGCCAAGAAAAGATGAGGGATCTGTTTTACGAGCAGTACTTC; CDR3 protein: CASSQEKMRDLFYEQYF
J gene: TRBJ2-5; D gene: TRBD2; clone size: NA; V gene: TRBV5-6; CDR3 DNA: TGTGCCAGCAGCGGGACTAGCGGGAGTATCGGCCAAGAGACCCAGTACTTC; CDR3 protein: CASSGTSGSIGQETQYF
J gene: TRBJ2-3; D gene: NA; clone size: NA; V gene: TRBV2; CDR3 DNA: TGTGCCAGCAGTGAACCCAGAGGGCTAACAGATACGCAGTATTTT; CDR3 protein: CASSEPRGLTDTQYF
J gene: TRBJ2-7; D gene: TRBD1; clone size: once; V gene: TRBV4-1; CDR3 DNA: TGCGCCAGCAGCCCCCGCGGACAGGGGACGACCTACGAGCAGTACTTC; CDR3 protein: CASSPRGQGTTYEQYF
J gene: TRBJ1-6; D gene: NA; clone size: NA; V gene: TRBV2; CDR3 DNA: TGTGCCAGCAGTGAAGAGAGAAATTCACCCCTCCACTTT; CDR3 protein: CASSEERNSPLHF
J gene: TRBJ1-1; D gene: NA; clone size: NA; V gene: TRBV7-2; CDR3 DNA: TGTGCCAGCAGCTTAGGGTACGGCACCGCGGGGAAGAACACTGAAGCTTTCTTT; CDR3 protein: CASSLGYGTAGKNTEAFF
J gene: TRBJ1-2; D gene: TRBD1; clone size: NA; V gene: TRBV6-5; CDR3 DNA: TGTGCCACCCAACCGAGACAGGGTGGCTATGGCTACACCTTC; CDR3 protein: CATQPRQGGYGYTF
J gene: TRBJ1-5; D gene: NA; clone size: NA; V gene: TRBV20-1; CDR3 DNA: TGCAGTGCCAGTGACAGGCCCAATCAGCCCCAGCATTTT; CDR3 protein: CSASDRPNQPQHF
J gene: TRBJ2-2; D gene: NA; clone size: NA; V gene: TRBV12-3/TRBV12-4; CDR3 DNA: TGTGCCAGTCGGACAGACGCCGGGGAGCTGTTTTTT; CDR3 protein: CASRTDAGELFF
J gene: TRBJ1-2; D gene: TRBD1; clone size: NA; V gene: TRBV19; CDR3 DNA: TGTGCCAGTAGTATAGACGGACAGGGATACTACTATGGCTACACCTTC; CDR3 protein: CASSIDGQGYYYGYTF
J gene: TRBJ2-1; D gene: NA; clone size: NA; V gene: TRBV2; CDR3 DNA: TGTGCCACCTCGGGAACAGGGAACCCCGATGAGCAGTTCTTC; CDR3 protein: CATSGTGNPDEQFF
J gene: TRBJ2-1; D gene: TRBD1; clone size: few; V gene: TRBV27; CDR3 DNA: TGTGCCAGCAGTTTAATTTTGTTGATGGGGGACAGACTTACCTACAATGAGCAGTTCTTC; CDR3 protein: CASSLILLMGDRLTYNEQFF
J gene: TRBJ2-2; D gene: TRBD2; clone size: NA; V gene: TRBV16; CDR3 DNA: TGTGCCAACAGCCAATCGGGAGGGAACACCGGGGAGCTGTTTTTT; CDR3 protein: CANSQSGGNTGELFF
J gene: TRBJ2-7; D gene: TRBD1; clone size: once; V gene: TRBV18; CDR3 DNA: TGTGCCAGCTCACCCGACAGGGGTCTTAACGAGCAGTACTTC; CDR3 protein: CASSPDRGLNEQYF
J gene: TRBJ2-3; D gene: NA; clone size: NA; V gene: TRBV9; CDR3 DNA: TGTGCCAGCAGCGTAGTAGGGACATACACAGATACGCAGTATTTT; CDR3 protein: CASSVVGTYTDTQYF
J gene: TRBJ2-3; D gene: TRBD1; clone size: few; V gene: TRBV6-4; CDR3 DNA: TGTGCCAGCAGTGTGACAGGGGGTTCAGATACGCAGTATTTT; CDR3 protein: CASSVTGGSDTQYF
J gene: TRBJ1-6; D gene: NA; clone size: NA; V gene: TRBV5-5; CDR3 DNA: TGTGCCAGCAGCCCTCGGCAGGGATACTCACCCCTCCACTTT; CDR3 protein: CASSPRQGYSPLHF
J gene: TRBJ1-1; D gene: TRBD1; clone size: NA; V gene: TRBV13; CDR3 DNA: TGTGCCAGCAGCTCCCGGTGGACAGGATTTGAAGCTTTCTTT; CDR3 protein: CASSSRWTGFEAFF
J gene: TRBJ1-4; D gene: NA; clone size: many; V gene: TRBV10-1; CDR3 DNA: TGCGCCAGCTCCCGAGGTTTCAATGAAAAACTGTTTTTT; CDR3 protein: CASSRGFNEKLFF
J gene: TRBJ1-4; D gene: NA; clone size: once; V gene: TRBV4-1; CDR3 DNA: TGCGCCAGCAGCCAAGATGGGGGGGGTACTAATGAAAAACTGTTTTTT; CDR3 protein: CASSQDGGGTNEKLFF
J gene: TRBJ2-1; D gene: TRBD2; clone size: NA; V gene: TRBV6-5; CDR3 DNA: TGTGCCAGCAGTTACTCGTCTAGCGGGGCCTACAATGAGCAGTTCTTC; CDR3 protein: CASSYSSSGAYNEQFF
J gene: TRBJ2-5; D gene: TRBD1; clone size: NA; V gene: TRBV10-3; CDR3 DNA: TGTGCCATCAGTGTATCCGGGACAGGGAAAGAGACCCAGTACTTC; CDR3 protein: CAISVSGTGKETQYF
J gene: TRBJ2-7; D gene: NA; clone size: NA; V gene: TRBV27; CDR3 DNA: TGTGCCAGCAGTTTCCGGACCGGGGGTGTCTACGAGCAGTACTTC; CDR3 protein: CASSFRTGGVYEQYF
J gene: TRBJ1-4; D gene: TRBD1; clone size: NA; V gene: TRBV6-5; CDR3 DNA: TGTGCCAGCAGTCACCTGACAGGGTCCGTTGAAAAACTGTTTTTT; CDR3 protein: CASSHLTGSVEKLFF
J gene: TRBJ2-5; D gene: TRBD2; clone size: NA; V gene: TRBV11-2; CDR3 DNA: TGTGCCAGCAGCCGAAAGAGGACTAGCGGGGCCCAAGAGACCCAGTACTTC; CDR3 protein: CASSRKRTSGAQETQYF
J gene: TRBJ1-2; D gene: TRBD1; clone size: NA; V gene: TRBV27; CDR3 DNA: TGTGCCAGCAGTCGGGACAGAATAGGCTATGGCTACACCTTC; CDR3 protein: CASSRDRIGYGYTF
J gene: TRBJ2-7; D gene: NA; clone size: many; V gene: TRBV10-3; CDR3 DNA: TGTGCCACCCTCTCGACGGAGGTTGGATCCTACGAGCAGTACTTC; CDR3 protein: CATLSTEVGSYEQYF
J gene: TRBJ1-2; D gene: TRBD1; clone size: NA; V gene: TRBV7-2; CDR3 DNA: TGTGCCAGCAGCTTAGGAAGACAGGGGGCAAGGAACTATGGCTACACCTTC; CDR3 protein: CASSLGRQGARNYGYTF
J gene: TRBJ1-1; D gene: NA; clone size: NA; V gene: TRBV19; CDR3 DNA: TGTGCCAGCGACAGTATGAACACTGAAGCTTTCTTT; CDR3 protein: CASDSMNTEAFF
J gene: TRBJ2-3; D gene: NA; clone size: many; V gene: TRBV14; CDR3 DNA: TGTGCCAGCAGCCAATCGACGGGTTATAGCACAGATACGCAGTATTTT; CDR3 protein: CASSQSTGYSTDTQYF
J gene: TRBJ1-6; D gene: TRBD1; clone size: NA; V gene: TRBV19; CDR3 DNA: TGTGCCAGTAGTATTAAATTGGACAGGGGACTTTCTGGTAATTCACCCCTCCACTTT; CDR3 protein: CASSIKLDRGLSGNSPLHF